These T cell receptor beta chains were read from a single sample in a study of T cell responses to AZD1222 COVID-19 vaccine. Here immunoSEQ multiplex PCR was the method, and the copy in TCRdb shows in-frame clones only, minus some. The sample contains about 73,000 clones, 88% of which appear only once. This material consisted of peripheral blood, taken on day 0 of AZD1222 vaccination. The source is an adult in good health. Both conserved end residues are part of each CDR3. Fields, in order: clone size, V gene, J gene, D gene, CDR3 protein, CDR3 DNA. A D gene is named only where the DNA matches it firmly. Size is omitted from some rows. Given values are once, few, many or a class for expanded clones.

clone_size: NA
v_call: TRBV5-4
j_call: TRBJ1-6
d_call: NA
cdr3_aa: CASSLPGPNSPLHF
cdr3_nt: TGTGCCAGCAGCTTACCAGGTCCTAATTCACCCCTCCACTTT

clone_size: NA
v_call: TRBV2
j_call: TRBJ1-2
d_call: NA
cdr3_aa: CASTLQRGSDGYTF
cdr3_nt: TGTGCCAGTACTCTTCAACGGGGTTCGGATGGCTACACCTTC

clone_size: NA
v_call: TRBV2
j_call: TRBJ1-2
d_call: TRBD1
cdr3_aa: CASKGGPFYGYTF
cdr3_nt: TGTGCCAGCAAAGGGGGCCCATTCTATGGCTACACCTTC

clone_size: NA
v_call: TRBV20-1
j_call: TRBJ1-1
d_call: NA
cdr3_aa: CSAGPNGAFF
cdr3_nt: TGCAGTGCCGGACCCAATGGCGCTTTCTTT

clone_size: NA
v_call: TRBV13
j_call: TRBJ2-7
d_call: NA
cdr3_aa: CASSLVLGEEQYF
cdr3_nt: TGTGCCAGCAGCTTAGTACTAGGGGAAGAGCAGTACTTC

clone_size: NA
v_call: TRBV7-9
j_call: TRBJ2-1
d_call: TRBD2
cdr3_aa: CASSDMTSGLFNEQFF
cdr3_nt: TGTGCCAGCAGCGACATGACTAGCGGATTATTCAATGAGCAGTTCTTC

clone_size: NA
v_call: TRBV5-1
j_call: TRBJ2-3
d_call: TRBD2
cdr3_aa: CASSLRGTSPDTQYF
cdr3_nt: TGCGCCAGCAGCTTGAGGGGGACTAGTCCAGATACGCAGTATTTT

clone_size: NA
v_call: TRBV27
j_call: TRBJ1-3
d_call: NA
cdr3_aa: CASSPSRARYSGNTIYF
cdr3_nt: TGTGCCAGCAGTCCCTCCAGGGCCCGTTACTCTGGAAACACCATATATTTT

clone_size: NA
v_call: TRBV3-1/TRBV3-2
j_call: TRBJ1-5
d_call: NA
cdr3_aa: CASSQGVTQHF
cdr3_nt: TGTGCCAGCAGCCAAGGGGTGACCCAGCATTTT

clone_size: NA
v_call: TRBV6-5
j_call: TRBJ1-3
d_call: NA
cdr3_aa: CASSYKGISGNTIYF
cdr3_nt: TGTGCCAGCAGTTACAAGGGGATCTCTGGAAACACCATATATTTT

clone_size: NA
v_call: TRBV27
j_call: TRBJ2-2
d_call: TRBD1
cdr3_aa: CASSFIRTGANTGELFF
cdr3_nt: TGTGCCAGCAGTTTCATCAGGACAGGGGCGAACACCGGGGAGCTGTTTTTT

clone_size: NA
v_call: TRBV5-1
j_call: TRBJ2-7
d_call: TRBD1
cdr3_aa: CASSRDRGNEQYF
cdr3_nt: TGCGCCAGCAGCAGGGACAGGGGAAACGAGCAGTACTTC

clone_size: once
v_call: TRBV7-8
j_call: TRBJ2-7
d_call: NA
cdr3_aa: CASSVDGTYEQYF
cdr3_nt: TGTGCCAGCAGCGTGGACGGTACCTACGAGCAGTACTTC

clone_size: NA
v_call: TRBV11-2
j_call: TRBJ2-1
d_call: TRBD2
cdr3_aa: CASSSIAAGGPFF
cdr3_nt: TGTGCCAGCAGCTCCATAGCAGCGGGAGGGCCGTTCTTC